The following is a TCR beta chain sequence with its context. Its antigen remains unknown. Produced via immunoSEQ multiplex PCR; TCRdb's table is partial and in-frame only. Here the sample spans around 700,000 clones, around 72% being singletons. This sample is drawn from a study of shared clonotypes between healthy human individuals. The wider study: Samples came from two female and a few male donors aged 18 to 49.

V shed 4 bases and J shed 1 base, with 19 bases lying between them. CDR3 length: 17 amino acids. Germline V gene lookup returns CDR1 SGHRS and CDR2 YFSETQ. Study observations and caveats: Four donors held about 4.6% of naive CD4 clonotypes in common.

The receptor was isolated from a woman younger than 45 in good health. Material: memory CD4+ T cells sorted from blood. Subset described: CD45RA-negative fraction. V is TRBV5-1 and J is TRBJ2-3; weak D call: TRBD2 (5 bases). CDR3 loop: CASSRFGLDPGTDTQYF. Here the CDR3 DNA reads TGCGCCAGCAGCCGATTCGGACTCGACCCTGGCACAGATACGCAGTATTTT.